This TCR beta chain was sequenced for a study of blood T cell repertoires in COVID-19. This clone was counted a few times. Measured with immunoSEQ multiplex PCR; TCRdb has only the in-frame clones, and not every one. Altogether around 200,000 clones are present, under 90% being singletons, with the ten largest covering about a sixth. From germline, CDR1 is SNHLY and CDR2 FYNNEI. The germline V and J ends were trimmed by 7 bases and 10 bases, with 14 bases remaining between them. The CDR3 covers 13 residues. The receptor comes from a woman over 75 with active or convalescent COVID-19. Sequencing input: peripheral blood. The chain couples TRBV2 to TRBJ1-6; TRBD1 might be the D (6 bases). CDR3 DNA sequence: TGTGCCAGCAATCGTCCAGGGGAGTCACCCCTCCACTTT. It yields the protein CASNRPGESPLHF.